This TCR beta chain appears in the sequencing data of a study of blood T cells in healthy people across ages. Whole-study findings and limits: A strong correlation was seen between TCR beta diversity and naive T cell percentage.

A second PCR of 7 to 11 cycles used a sample-barcoded 5' primer and a J-beta primer mix. TCRdb processed the 5' RACE reads anew with MiXCR; each CDR3 protein has one entry. This sample has 1.8 million or so distinct CDR3 sequences; more than 35% occur once, and the top ten carry around 23%. Regarding this clonotype: What it binds is not known. At one boundary the junction diverges from the germline segment, which might be a read error.

The donors, all healthy, were Caucasians living in Russia, aged about 6 to 90. Germline V gene lookup returns CDR1 LGHDT and CDR2 YNNKEL (reference sequence). The CDR3 is 11 amino acids. What was sequenced was blood. The source of this sequence is a human donor in good health. This sequence joins TRBV3-1 and TRBJ2-5; D possibly corresponds to TRBD2 (6 bases). CDR3 loop: CASSHPAGIVF. In nucleotides, the CDR3 is TGTGCCAGCAGCCACCCTGCGGGGATCGTCTTC.